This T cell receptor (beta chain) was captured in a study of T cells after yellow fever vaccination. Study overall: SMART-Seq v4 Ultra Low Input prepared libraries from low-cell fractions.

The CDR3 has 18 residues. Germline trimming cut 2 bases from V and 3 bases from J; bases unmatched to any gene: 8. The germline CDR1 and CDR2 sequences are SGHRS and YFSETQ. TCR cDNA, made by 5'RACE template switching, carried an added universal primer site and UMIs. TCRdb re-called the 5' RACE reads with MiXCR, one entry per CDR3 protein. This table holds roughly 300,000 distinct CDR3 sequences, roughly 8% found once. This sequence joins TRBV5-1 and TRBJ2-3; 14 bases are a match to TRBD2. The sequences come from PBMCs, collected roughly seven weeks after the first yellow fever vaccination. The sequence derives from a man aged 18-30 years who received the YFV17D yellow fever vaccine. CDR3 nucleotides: TGCGCCAGCAGCTTTATGACTAGCGGGGGGGCCGGGACAGATACGCAGTATTTT. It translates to CASSFMTSGGAGTDTQYF.